The 21 T cell receptor beta chains in this list originate from one sample, sequenced in a study of shared clonotypes between healthy human individuals. Generated by immunoSEQ multiplex PCR, the TCRdb table keeps only in-frame clones and is missing some. The data contain around 600,000 clones, around 97% of them singletons. The sample taken for sequencing was naive CD4+ T cells sorted from blood. Stated subset: CD45RA+ positively selected. All receptors derive from a woman younger than 45 in good health.

This chain links TRBV6-5 with TRBJ2-7, with no clear D. The CDR3 is made up of 15 amino acids. Germline assignment: CDR1 MNHEY and CDR2 SVGAGI. V was shortened by 0 bases and J by 5 bases, with 14 bases between the two germline ends. The CDR3 DNA reads as TGTGCCAGCAGTTACTCGCGCCCAAGAGTGGACGAGCAGTACTTC. Translating gives CASSYSRPRVDEQYF.

The chain carries TRBV28 and TRBJ2-5, with 8 positions matching TRBD1. Near its end, the DNA agrees better with TRBJ2-7, so the J call may be wrong. The germline gives CDR1 MDHEN, CDR2 SYDVKM. The CDR3 is 14 amino acids. The CDR3 nucleotides read TGTGCCAGCAGTTTAGCGACAGGGGACCACGAGCAGTACTTC. This codes for CASSLATGDHEQYF.

V and J are TRBV27 and TRBJ2-6; weak D call: TRBD1 (6 bases). V was cut by 8 bases and J by 1 base, with 18 bases left in between. CDR1 is MNHEY and CDR2 is SMNVEV in the germline V gene (reference sequence). The CDR3 runs 17 residues. The CDR3 here is CASGPGQGRSGANVLTF. DNA for the CDR3: TGTGCCAGCGGGCCGGGACAAGGCAGGTCTGGGGCCAACGTCCTGACTTTC.

The V and J genes are TRBV5-6 and TRBJ1-2; 8 bases are shared with TRBD1. Germline V gene lookup returns CDR1 SGHDT and CDR2 YYEEEE. J was trimmed by 2 bases and V by 6 bases; bases with no gene match: 9. CDR3 length: 15 residues. CDR3 region: CASTSGRTGNYGYTF. The CDR3 DNA reads TGTGCCAGCACCTCGGGTAGGACAGGGAACTATGGCTACACCTTC.

This sequence joins TRBV11-3 and TRBJ2-1; D might be TRBD1 (5 bases). The CDR3 has 15 amino acids. Per the germline V gene, CDR1 is SGHNT and CDR2 is YENEEA. The V and J ends lost 0 bases and 8 bases respectively, with 14 bases between them. CDR3 sequence: CASSLDGAGFDEQFF. As DNA, the CDR3 is TGTGCCAGCAGCTTAGATGGGGCAGGGTTCGATGAGCAGTTCTTC.

The J gene is TRBJ2-7, the V gene TRBV13; D remains ambiguous. The CDR3 spans 10 residues. From germline, CDR1 is PRHDT and CDR2 FYEKMQ (reference sequence). V was trimmed by 6 bases and J by 1 base, leaving 1 base between them. The CDR3 loop reads CASSSYEQYF. The CDR3 DNA follows: TGTGCCAGCAGTTCCTACGAGCAGTACTTC.

The chain couples TRBV27 to TRBJ2-5, with TRBD2 matching over 9 bases. The CDR3 totals 15 residues. Germline assignment: CDR1 MNHEY and CDR2 SMNVEV (reference sequence). V shed 5 bases, J shed 1 base, and the junction held 5 bases outside the gene matches. DNA of the CDR3: TGTGCCAGCAGTGCCGAGACTAGCGGCCAAGAGACCCAGTACTTC. Translation gives CASSAETSGQETQYF.

The chain links TRBV6-1 to TRBJ2-7; D possibly uses TRBD1 or TRBD2 (5 bases each). Germline loops: CDR1 MNHNS, CDR2 SASEGT. CDR3 length equals 16 residues. Trimming removed 4 bases from V and 0 bases from J, with 16 bases in between. DNA of the CDR3: TGTGCCAGCAGTGCACCCGGGACGCCGAGCTCCTACGAGCAGTACTTC. This gives the protein CASSAPGTPSSYEQYF.

The gene calls are TRBV19 and TRBJ2-1, with a weak D call TRBD1 (6 bases). The CDR3 sequence is 18 residues long. Trimming removed 5 bases from V and 1 base from J, with 21 bases in between. Germline V CDR1 and CDR2: LNHDA, SQIVND (reference sequence). As DNA, the CDR3 is TGTGCCAGTAGTTATGAACAGGGCATGAGTCGGTCCTACAATGAGCAGTTCTTC. Residues: CASSYEQGMSRSYNEQFF. Variable domain in full (rest from reference TRBV19 and TRBJ2-1): DGGITQSPKYLFRKEGQNVTLSCEQNLNHDAMYWYRQDPGQGLRLIYYSQIVNDFQKGDIAEGYSVSREKKESFPLTVTSAQKNPTAFYLCASSYEQGMSRSYNEQFFGPGTRLTVL.

For this clone: Additional DNA sequences in this sample encode the identical CDR3. The CDR3 DNA reads TGTGCCAGCAGTTACTTGGACAGGGACACTGAAGCTTTCTTT. Translation: CASSYLDRDTEAFF. V is TRBV6-5 and J is TRBJ1-1; 8 bases fit TRBD1. This CDR3 contains 14 residues. CDR1 is MNHEY and CDR2 is SVGAGI in the germline V gene. V dropped 1 base and J dropped 3; count of bases not matched to a gene: 1.

The gene calls are TRBV25-1 and TRBJ1-5; no firm D call. The CDR3 consists of 17 residues. Looked up from germline, CDR1 is MGHDK and CDR2 is SYGVNS. V was pared by 5 bases and J by 3 bases, with 20 bases between. The CDR3 spells CASSPCRARSLNQPQHF. Written as DNA, the CDR3 is TGTGCCAGCAGTCCCTGCCGGGCCCGAAGCCTCAATCAGCCCCAGCATTTT. The full variable domain, in which reference TRBV25-1 and TRBJ1-5 provide the parts outside the CDR3, is EADIYQTPRYLVIGTGKKITLECSQTMGHDKMYWYQQDPGMELHLIHYSYGVNSTEKGDLSSESTVSRIRTEHFPLTLESARPSHTSQYLCASSPCRARSLNQPQHFGDGTRLSIL.

This clone has just one count. The chain is built from TRBV7-9 and TRBJ2-1; D is possibly TRBD2 (5 bases). Trimming took off 8 bases at V and 3 bases at J, with 20 bases between the two ends. The CDR3 sequence is 16 residues long. Germline CDR1 reads SEHNR; CDR2 reads FQNEAQ (reference sequence). CDR3 sequence reads: CASVLPGKGYYNEQFF. CDR3 bases: TGTGCCAGCGTATTGCCCGGGAAGGGATACTACAATGAGCAGTTCTTC. The entire variable domain, with the rest obtained from reference TRBV7-9 and TRBJ2-1, is as follows: DTGVSQNPRHKITKRGQNVTFRCDPISEHNRLYWYRQTLGQGPEFLTYFQNEAQLEKSRLLSDRFSAERPKGSFSTLEIQRTEQGDSAMYLCASVLPGKGYYNEQFFGPGTRLTVL.

The V and J genes are TRBV10-3 and TRBJ2-1; D remains unclear. Trimming cost V 0 bases and J 6 bases, with 21 bases left between them. Germline V gene lookup returns CDR1 ENHRY and CDR2 SYGVKD. CDR3 length: 18 amino acids. CDR3 amino acids: CAISESPPQAFTPNEQFF. The CDR3 nucleotides are TGTGCCATCAGTGAGTCGCCACCCCAGGCTTTTACCCCCAATGAGCAGTTCTTC.

About this clone itself: This same CDR3 is encoded by further DNA sequences in the sample. The chain joins TRBV5-1 to TRBJ2-3; D is unclear. Deletions cut 0 bases from V and 0 bases from J, with 5 bases between. This CDR3 is 14 amino acids long. Germline loops: CDR1 SGHRS, CDR2 YFSETQ. The CDR3 bases are TGCGCCAGCAGCTTGGCCGATAGCACAGATACGCAGTATTTT. Amino acids: CASSLADSTDTQYF.

The rearrangement joins TRBV28 to TRBJ2-1; 8 nucleotides line up with TRBD2. Germline values: CDR1 MDHEN, CDR2 SYDVKM. The CDR3 loop spans 15 amino acids. V shed 5 bases, J shed 2 bases, and the junction held 5 bases outside the gene matches. CDR3 sequence reads: CASSPHSGTYNEQFF. The CDR3 nucleotides are TGTGCCAGCAGTCCACATAGCGGGACCTACAATGAGCAGTTCTTC.

The CDR3 here is CASSIGQGGYGYTF. CDR3 DNA: TGTGCCAGCAGTATCGGACAGGGAGGCTATGGCTACACCTTC. The chain employs TRBV28 and TRBJ1-2; 8 bases are shared with TRBD1. CDR1 is MDHEN, CDR2 SYDVKM, per germline. The CDR3 length is 14 residues. The trim removed 5 bases at V and 4 bases at J, leaving 6 bases unmatched.

V usage is TRBV29-1 and J usage is TRBJ2-7, with D possibly being TRBD2 (6 bases). Germline values: CDR1 SQVTM, CDR2 ANQGSEA. The CDR3 sequence is 14 residues long. V was shortened by 4 bases and J by 2 bases, with 15 bases between the two germline ends. CDR3 in amino acids: CSVAPGVRPYEQYF. The CDR3 DNA is TGCAGCGTTGCTCCGGGGGTTAGACCCTACGAGCAGTACTTC.

The DNA of the CDR3 is TGTGCCAGCAGCCCCGGAGGTTCTCCTAGCGGGAAGCAGTTCTTC. It specifies CASSPGGSPSGKQFF. This chain connects TRBV7-3 to TRBJ2-1; TRBD2 matches 9 bases. Trimming cost V 5 bases and J 11 bases; bases outside gene matches: 13. The CDR3 extends over 15 amino acids. Germline V CDR1 and CDR2: SGHTA, FQGTGA.

A remark on this clone: Other DNA sequences from this sample encode an identical CDR3 as well. This rearrangement joins TRBV9 to TRBJ2-6; D call uncertain. The CDR3 contains 14 residues. Germline V gene lookup returns CDR1 SGDLS and CDR2 YYNGEE. V was clipped by 0 bases and J by 4 bases, with 5 bases between them. CDR3 bases: TGTGCCAGCAGCGTAGTCCCAGGGGCCAACGTCCTGACTTTC. It encodes CASSVVPGANVLTF.

This clone was seen just once. The genes are TRBV7-9 and TRBJ1-2; tentatively, D is TRBD1 (6 bases). This CDR3 spans 13 amino acids. Per the germline V gene, CDR1 is SEHNR and CDR2 is FQNEAQ (reference sequence). Trimming cost V 5 bases and J 7 bases, with 14 bases left between them. The CDR3 nucleotides read TGTGCCAGCAGCCCAAACAGGGTTCTTGGCTACACCTTC. Its protein product is CASSPNRVLGYTF.

This chain links TRBV28 with TRBJ2-7; D is unresolved. CDR3 size: 12 residues. Germline-derived CDR1 and CDR2 are MDHEN and SYDVKM. The V and J ends lost 4 bases and 2 bases respectively, with 6 bases between them. CDR3 residues: CASSSGPYEQYF. DNA for the CDR3: TGTGCCAGCAGTTCTGGACCCTACGAGCAGTACTTC.